The rows below give T cell receptor beta chains drawn from one sample of a study of blood T cell repertoires in COVID-19. Profiling relied on immunoSEQ multiplex PCR, and the TCRdb table lists in-frame clones only, not all of them. Among some 240,000 clones listed, roughly 82% were seen once. The sequenced material came from peripheral blood. The receptors here all came from a woman in her forties who had recovered from COVID-19. CDR3s include the opening cysteine and the closing phenylalanine or tryptophan. D genes are given only for firm matches. Expanded clones are given a class, and other clones once, few, many or no size at all.

v_gene: TRBV19; j_gene: TRBJ1-5; abundance: -; d_gene: TRBD1; CDR3nt: TGTGCCAGTAGTAGTACGACAGGGGGACAGCCCCAGCATTTT; CDR3aa: CASSSTTGGQPQHF
v_gene: TRBV5-1; j_gene: TRBJ2-2; abundance: -; d_gene: TRBD2; CDR3nt: TGCGCCAGCAGACACTCCGTAGCGGGGACCGGGGAGCTGTTTTTT; CDR3aa: CASRHSVAGTGELFF
v_gene: TRBV7-9; j_gene: TRBJ2-2; abundance: -; d_gene: -; CDR3nt: TGTGCCAGCAGGCGATCGCCGGGACCAGGAGGGGCCGGGGAGCTGTTTTTT; CDR3aa: CASRRSPGPGGAGELFF
v_gene: TRBV5-6; j_gene: TRBJ2-1; abundance: -; d_gene: -; CDR3nt: TGTGCCAGCAGCTTCCAGGCAGGCTCGTTGGAGCAGTTCTTC; CDR3aa: CASSFQAGSLEQFF
v_gene: TRBV7-6; j_gene: TRBJ1-1; abundance: few; d_gene: -; CDR3nt: TGTGCCAGCAGCCTTAACAGGGATACTGAAGCTTTCTTT; CDR3aa: CASSLNRDTEAFF
v_gene: TRBV2; j_gene: TRBJ2-5; abundance: -; d_gene: -; CDR3nt: TGTGCCAGCAGTGCGGGAGAGCAAGAGACCCAGTACTTC; CDR3aa: CASSAGEQETQYF
v_gene: TRBV7-9; j_gene: TRBJ1-2; abundance: -; d_gene: TRBD1; CDR3nt: TGTGCCAGCAGCTCCTTGACAGGGGGGGAAGGCTACACCTTC; CDR3aa: CASSSLTGGEGYTF
v_gene: TRBV1; j_gene: TRBJ2-2; abundance: -; d_gene: -; CDR3nt: TGCACCAGCAGCCAAGTTCATGACCGGGACAGGATTAAGACCGGGGAGCTGTTTTTT; CDR3aa: CTSSQVHDRDRIKTGELFF
v_gene: TRBV7-2; j_gene: TRBJ2-3; abundance: -; d_gene: -; CDR3nt: TGTGCCAGCACCCAGGACTCTAGCACAGATACGCAGTATTTT; CDR3aa: CASTQDSSTDTQYF
v_gene: TRBV9; j_gene: TRBJ2-1; abundance: few; d_gene: TRBD1; CDR3nt: TGTGCCAGCAGCGTCGACGGTACAGGGGGCTTGGAGCAGTTCTTC; CDR3aa: CASSVDGTGGLEQFF
v_gene: TRBV18; j_gene: TRBJ1-4; abundance: -; d_gene: -; CDR3nt: TGTGCCAGCTCACCACAAGGGGCTAAGGGGAACAATGAAAAACTGTTTTTT; CDR3aa: CASSPQGAKGNNEKLFF
v_gene: TRBV12-3/TRBV12-4; j_gene: TRBJ1-1; abundance: -; d_gene: -; CDR3nt: TGTGCCAGCGCTTTCAACTCGAGGACTGAAGCTTTCTTT; CDR3aa: CASAFNSRTEAFF
v_gene: TRBV11-3; j_gene: TRBJ1-1; abundance: few; d_gene: -; CDR3nt: TGTGCCAGCAGCAAAGGACAGAAGCACACTGAAGCTTTCTTT; CDR3aa: CASSKGQKHTEAFF
v_gene: TRBV6-4; j_gene: TRBJ2-6; abundance: -; d_gene: -; CDR3nt: TGTGCCAGCAGTGACCAGGACAGCTCTGGGGCCAACGTCCTGACTTTC; CDR3aa: CASSDQDSSGANVLTF
v_gene: TRBV7-9; j_gene: TRBJ1-1; abundance: -; d_gene: -; CDR3nt: TGTGCCAGCAGCATAAACCCCGGGACACAAGCTTTCTTT; CDR3aa: CASSINPGTQAFF
v_gene: TRBV19; j_gene: TRBJ1-2; abundance: -; d_gene: TRBD1; CDR3nt: TGTGCCAGTGGACAGGAAGGGGGTCTAGGCTATGGCTACACCTTC; CDR3aa: CASGQEGGLGYGYTF
v_gene: TRBV7-2; j_gene: TRBJ1-2; abundance: -; d_gene: -; CDR3nt: TGTGCCAGCAGCCTAGGGGGGGAAGGCTACACCTTC; CDR3aa: CASSLGGEGYTF
v_gene: TRBV25-1; j_gene: TRBJ2-1; abundance: -; d_gene: -; CDR3nt: TGTGCCAGCAGGTCGGGGGGCGGTGAGCAGTTCTTC; CDR3aa: CASRSGGGEQFF